These T cell receptor beta chains were read from a single sample in a study of T cell changes during pregnancy in multiple sclerosis. Sequencing was performed with immunoSEQ multiplex PCR; in TCRdb, only in-frame clones are kept and a portion is missing. The repertoire consists of 25,000 to 30,000 clones, with about nine tenths occurring once and the leading ten covering roughly 0.6%. The sample in question was CD4+ T cells from peripheral blood mononuclear cells, obtained in the first trimester of pregnancy. These receptor sequences come from a female donor in good health, enrolled as a control in a pregnancy study. The CDR3 runs from the conserved cysteine through the conserved F or W. Clone size is stated in some rows and not others, as once, few, many or a class when expanded.

J gene: TRBJ1-5; V gene: TRBV30; clone size: NA; CDR3 protein: CAWSQGERSNQPQHF
J gene: TRBJ2-2; V gene: TRBV4-2; clone size: NA; CDR3 protein: CASSLHTGSNTGELFF
J gene: TRBJ2-1; V gene: TRBV18; clone size: NA; CDR3 protein: CASSLLAGDVDEQFF
J gene: TRBJ2-3; V gene: TRBV28; clone size: NA; CDR3 protein: CASSLGGRTDTDTQYF
J gene: TRBJ2-2; V gene: TRBV2; clone size: NA; CDR3 protein: CASSLAGGLSTGELFF
J gene: TRBJ1-5; V gene: TRBV6-6; clone size: NA; CDR3 protein: CASSRLRNQPQHF
J gene: TRBJ2-7; V gene: TRBV29-1; clone size: once; CDR3 protein: CSVDGGASYEQYF
J gene: TRBJ2-7; V gene: TRBV9; clone size: NA; CDR3 protein: CASSGKNGGESYEQYF
J gene: TRBJ2-7; V gene: TRBV6-1; clone size: NA; CDR3 protein: CASSESGYEQYF
J gene: TRBJ2-7; V gene: TRBV2; clone size: few; CDR3 protein: CASSEAQDYRGYEQYF
J gene: TRBJ2-3; V gene: TRBV5-4; clone size: NA; CDR3 protein: CASSPTSTPDTQYF
J gene: TRBJ2-5; V gene: TRBV5-8; clone size: NA; CDR3 protein: CASSRGLAGGKETQYF
J gene: TRBJ1-5; V gene: TRBV19; clone size: NA; CDR3 protein: CASSMGRDFLTLQNHQPQHF
J gene: TRBJ2-3; V gene: TRBV11-2; clone size: NA; CDR3 protein: CASSLVQGTDTQYF
J gene: TRBJ2-1; V gene: TRBV10-2; clone size: NA; CDR3 protein: CASSTSLGNEQFF
J gene: TRBJ2-1; V gene: TRBV19; clone size: NA; CDR3 protein: CASSGASEVYNEQFF
J gene: TRBJ1-2; V gene: TRBV10-1; clone size: NA; CDR3 protein: CASSESANGYTF
J gene: TRBJ2-3; V gene: TRBV10-3; clone size: NA; CDR3 protein: CAISQGAADTQYF
J gene: NA; V gene: TRBV30; clone size: NA; CDR3 protein: CASRIREVNEQYF
J gene: TRBJ1-1; V gene: TRBV11-2; clone size: NA; CDR3 protein: CASSFRAGDTEAFF
J gene: TRBJ1-5; V gene: TRBV28; clone size: NA; CDR3 protein: CASSTRRVFRNQPQHF
J gene: TRBJ2-7; V gene: TRBV19; clone size: NA; CDR3 protein: CASSIGGASAYEQYF
J gene: TRBJ1-2; V gene: TRBV9; clone size: NA; CDR3 protein: CASSVAGQNYGYTF
J gene: TRBJ1-1; V gene: TRBV23-1; clone size: NA; CDR3 protein: CASSQSPTGKLMNTEAFF
J gene: TRBJ1-1; V gene: TRBV11-2; clone size: NA; CDR3 protein: CAGSSLRATEAFF
J gene: TRBJ1-6; V gene: TRBV30; clone size: NA; CDR3 protein: CAWSEQGSPLHF
J gene: TRBJ1-1; V gene: TRBV2; clone size: NA; CDR3 protein: CASTSVGATGNTEAFF
J gene: TRBJ2-1; V gene: TRBV5-1; clone size: NA; CDR3 protein: CASSLASGGNEQFF
J gene: TRBJ2-1; V gene: TRBV7-3; clone size: NA; CDR3 protein: CASSVKSGVNEQFF
J gene: TRBJ2-2; V gene: TRBV28; clone size: NA; CDR3 protein: CASNPGDYPDTGELFF
J gene: TRBJ1-5; V gene: TRBV4-3; clone size: NA; CDR3 protein: CASSQRTGERNQPQHF
J gene: TRBJ2-7; V gene: TRBV21-1; clone size: NA; CDR3 protein: CASSKAGLYEQYF
J gene: TRBJ1-2; V gene: TRBV27; clone size: NA; CDR3 protein: CASSSQYQGTYGYTF
J gene: TRBJ1-1; V gene: TRBV18; clone size: NA; CDR3 protein: CASSPNGGTEAFF
J gene: TRBJ2-1; V gene: TRBV7-2; clone size: once; CDR3 protein: CASSLGLQGNEQFF
J gene: TRBJ1-4; V gene: TRBV11-2; clone size: NA; CDR3 protein: CASSFLQGSGKLFF
J gene: TRBJ2-1; V gene: TRBV9; clone size: NA; CDR3 protein: CASGGLAVYNEQFF
J gene: TRBJ1-1; V gene: TRBV27; clone size: NA; CDR3 protein: CASSLFSTGGDTEAFF
J gene: TRBJ2-7; V gene: TRBV18; clone size: NA; CDR3 protein: CASSRDRASSYEQYF
J gene: TRBJ2-2; V gene: TRBV7-8; clone size: NA; CDR3 protein: CASSFSHGELFF
J gene: TRBJ2-4; V gene: TRBV7-9; clone size: NA; CDR3 protein: CASTRGEGNIQYF
J gene: TRBJ2-7; V gene: TRBV5-1; clone size: NA; CDR3 protein: CASSLDFYEQYF
J gene: TRBJ1-1; V gene: TRBV6-1; clone size: NA; CDR3 protein: CASSEGPGLNTEAFF
J gene: TRBJ2-5; V gene: TRBV5-6; clone size: NA; CDR3 protein: CASSLTWDSTGETQYF
J gene: TRBJ2-5; V gene: TRBV7-9; clone size: once; CDR3 protein: CASSLGLGQRSQETQYF
J gene: TRBJ2-1; V gene: TRBV21-1; clone size: NA; CDR3 protein: CASTQAKKGTSGSQSSYNEQFF
J gene: TRBJ2-7; V gene: TRBV5-6; clone size: NA; CDR3 protein: CASSLFGGSGRTYEQYF
J gene: TRBJ2-3; V gene: TRBV27; clone size: NA; CDR3 protein: CASRTTGMDTQYF
J gene: TRBJ2-3; V gene: TRBV5-4; clone size: NA; CDR3 protein: CASSLQKRGNTDTQYF
J gene: TRBJ2-7; V gene: TRBV7-2; clone size: NA; CDR3 protein: CASSFLAGRPNEQYF
J gene: TRBJ2-7; V gene: TRBV10-3; clone size: NA; CDR3 protein: CAISESLAGGPPYEQYF
J gene: TRBJ1-5; V gene: TRBV4-2; clone size: few; CDR3 protein: CASSQGVNQPQHF
J gene: TRBJ2-7; V gene: TRBV29-1; clone size: NA; CDR3 protein: CSGGAGTGEQYF
J gene: TRBJ2-1; V gene: TRBV5-6; clone size: NA; CDR3 protein: CASSSQQEGFPYNEQFF
J gene: TRBJ2-7; V gene: TRBV5-1; clone size: few; CDR3 protein: CASSQDPSSYEQYF
J gene: TRBJ2-2; V gene: TRBV11-3; clone size: NA; CDR3 protein: CASSLSRGNKELFF
J gene: TRBJ1-2; V gene: TRBV12-5; clone size: NA; CDR3 protein: CASGSYRGRSDGYTF
J gene: TRBJ2-3; V gene: TRBV27; clone size: NA; CDR3 protein: CASSLRSSGTSTDTQYF
J gene: TRBJ2-7; V gene: TRBV11-2; clone size: once; CDR3 protein: CASSHGLAGGPGEQYF
J gene: TRBJ2-3; V gene: TRBV18; clone size: NA; CDR3 protein: CASSPESSGKTDTQYF